This is a list of T cell receptor beta chains from one sample in a study of T cell responses to AZD1222 COVID-19 vaccine. The protocol was immunoSEQ multiplex PCR, while the TCRdb copy is restricted to in-frame clones and leaves out a portion. The table records 200,000 or so clones, 90% to 95% of them present only once. Source: peripheral blood, taken on day 0 of AZD1222 vaccination. The receptors here all came from an adult in good health. Each CDR3 is given with its conserved first and last residue. Fields, in order: D gene, V gene, clone size, CDR3 length, J gene, CDR3 protein, CDR3 DNA. The D gene is left open where the match is weak. The size field is filled for only some rows; it gives once, few, many or a size class.

D: .; V: TRBV5-1; size: .; length: 13; J: TRBJ2-7; CDR3: CASSLEGQYEQYF; DNA: TGCGCCAGCAGCTTGGAAGGACAGTACGAGCAGTACTTC
D: .; V: TRBV4-1; size: .; length: 15; J: TRBJ1-2; CDR3: CASSQETKFHYGYTF; DNA: TGCGCCAGCAGCCAAGAAACCAAGTTCCACTATGGCTACACCTTC
D: TRBD2; V: TRBV28; size: .; length: 14; J: TRBJ2-1; CDR3: CATEGLAGHNEQFF; DNA: TGTGCCACCGAGGGACTAGCGGGGCACAATGAGCAGTTCTTC
D: .; V: TRBV2; size: .; length: 13; J: TRBJ2-7; CDR3: CASTVERTYEQYF; DNA: TGTGCCAGCACAGTAGAGCGGACGTACGAGCAGTACTTC
D: TRBD2; V: TRBV27; size: .; length: 13; J: TRBJ2-1; CDR3: CASSYGTNNEQFF; DNA: TGTGCCAGCAGTTACGGGACTAATAATGAGCAGTTCTTC
D: TRBD1; V: TRBV5-4; size: .; length: 14; J: TRBJ1-1; CDR3: CASSNPGGVTEAFF; DNA: TGTGCCAGCAGCAACCCAGGGGGCGTCACTGAAGCTTTCTTT
D: .; V: TRBV27; size: .; length: 13; J: TRBJ2-7; CDR3: CASSLSLDGEQYF; DNA: TGTGCCAGCAGTTTATCGTTAGACGGAGAGCAGTACTTC
D: .; V: TRBV4-2; size: .; length: 13; J: TRBJ2-5; CDR3: CASSQDGGGTQYF; DNA: TGTGCCAGCAGCCAAGATGGGGGCGGGACCCAGTACTTC
D: .; V: TRBV7-3; size: .; length: 13; J: TRBJ1-5; CDR3: CASSFNLYQPQHF; DNA: TGTGCCAGCAGCTTCAATCTTTATCAGCCCCAGCATTTT
D: .; V: TRBV4-1; size: .; length: 14; J: TRBJ1-1; CDR3: CASSPGVRNTEAFF; DNA: TGCGCCAGCAGCCCGGGCGTTAGGAACACTGAAGCTTTCTTT
D: .; V: TRBV19; size: .; length: 16; J: TRBJ1-5; CDR3: CASSIADRDGNQPQHF; DNA: TGTGCCAGTAGTATAGCTGATCGGGACGGCAATCAGCCCCAGCATTTT
D: .; V: TRBV27; size: .; length: 14; J: TRBJ1-2; CDR3: CASRSGVLDYGYTF; DNA: TGTGCCAGCAGATCAGGGGTTCTGGACTATGGCTACACCTTC
D: .; V: TRBV7-8; size: .; length: 17; J: TRBJ2-2; CDR3: CASSSPWGTQSTGELFF; DNA: TGTGCCAGCAGCTCGCCCTGGGGTACCCAGTCAACCGGGGAGCTGTTTTTT
D: TRBD1; V: TRBV11-2; size: .; length: 17; J: TRBJ2-7; CDR3: CASSNNRTGKSFYEQYF; DNA: TGTGCCAGCAGCAATAACCGGACAGGGAAGTCCTTTTACGAGCAGTACTTC
D: .; V: TRBV9; size: once; length: 16; J: TRBJ2-6; CDR3: CASSFMGDSGANVLTF; DNA: TGTGCCAGCAGCTTCATGGGGGATTCTGGGGCCAACGTCCTGACTTTC
D: TRBD1; V: TRBV9; size: .; length: 15; J: TRBJ2-1; CDR3: CASSATGSSYNEQFF; DNA: TGTGCCAGCAGCGCGACAGGGTCCTCCTACAATGAGCAGTTCTTC
D: TRBD1; V: TRBV6-5; size: .; length: 14; J: TRBJ2-1; CDR3: CASSTRQGNNEQFF; DNA: TGTGCCAGCAGTACCAGACAGGGGAACAATGAGCAGTTCTTC
D: .; V: TRBV6-2/TRBV6-3; size: .; length: 14; J: TRBJ1-2; CDR3: CASSSTGIYYGYTF; DNA: TGTGCCAGCAGTTCTACAGGGATTTACTATGGCTACACCTTC
D: TRBD2; V: TRBV6-5; size: once; length: 14; J: TRBJ2-7; CDR3: CASRSGTSGYEQYF; DNA: TGTGCCAGCAGATCCGGGACTAGCGGTTACGAGCAGTACTTC
D: TRBD1; V: TRBV5-5; size: .; length: 14; J: TRBJ1-2; CDR3: CASSLQTGNYGYTF; DNA: TGTGCCAGCAGCTTACAGACAGGGAACTATGGCTACACCTTC
D: .; V: TRBV19; size: once; length: 15; J: TRBJ1-3; CDR3: CASRPTETSGNTIYF; DNA: TGTGCCAGTAGGCCGACAGAGACGTCTGGAAACACCATATATTTT
D: .; V: TRBV19; size: .; length: 11; J: TRBJ1-1; CDR3: CASSTFTEAFF; DNA: TGTGCCAGTAGTACCTTCACTGAAGCTTTCTTT
D: TRBD1; V: TRBV29-1; size: .; length: 14; J: TRBJ1-5; CDR3: CSVATGGGNQPQHF; DNA: TGCAGCGTTGCTACAGGGGGTGGCAATCAGCCCCAGCATTTT
D: .; V: TRBV9; size: .; length: 14; J: TRBJ1-5; CDR3: CASSVGNNHQPQHF; DNA: TGTGCCAGCAGCGTAGGGAACAACCATCAGCCCCAGCATTTT
D: TRBD1; V: TRBV19; size: .; length: 13; J: TRBJ1-2; CDR3: CASRTGANYGYTF; DNA: TGTGCCAGTCGGACAGGGGCAAACTATGGCTACACCTTC
D: .; V: TRBV11-3; size: .; length: 11; J: TRBJ1-5; CDR3: CASRYSRQPHF; DNA: TGTGCCAGCAGGTATTCGAGACAACCCCATTTT
D: TRBD2; V: TRBV5-6; size: .; length: 15; J: TRBJ2-1; CDR3: CASSPPGTSGRGMFF; DNA: TGTGCCAGCAGCCCACCCGGGACTAGCGGGAGGGGGATGTTCTTC
D: TRBD2; V: TRBV27; size: .; length: 15; J: TRBJ2-1; CDR3: CASRKLAGDYNEQFF; DNA: TGTGCCAGCAGGAAACTAGCGGGAGACTACAATGAGCAGTTCTTC
D: .; V: TRBV5-5; size: .; length: 14; J: TRBJ2-7; CDR3: CASRYIDRPYEQYF; DNA: TGTGCCAGCAGGTATATCGACAGACCCTACGAGCAGTACTTC
D: .; V: TRBV6-1; size: .; length: 14; J: TRBJ1-4; CDR3: CASSESSTNEKLFF; DNA: TGTGCCAGCAGTGAGAGCTCAACTAATGAAAAACTGTTTTTT
D: .; V: TRBV12-3/TRBV12-4; size: .; length: 13; J: TRBJ1-2; CDR3: CASRPLGGYGYTF; DNA: TGTGCCAGCAGGCCCTTGGGGGGCTATGGCTACACCTTC
D: .; V: TRBV5-6; size: .; length: 13; J: TRBJ1-1; CDR3: CASSLEARTEAFF; DNA: TGTGCCAGCAGCTTGGAGGCCCGAACTGAAGCTTTCTTT
D: .; V: TRBV3-1/TRBV3-2; size: .; length: 15; J: TRBJ1-5; CDR3: CASSQGKGTAHTQHF; DNA: TGTGCCAGCAGCCAAGGAAAGGGGACGGCCCACACCCAGCATTTT
D: .; V: TRBV6-2/TRBV6-3; size: .; length: 15; J: TRBJ1-4; CDR3: CASGRRAPDNEKLFF; DNA: TGTGCCAGCGGCCGAAGGGCTCCTGATAATGAAAAACTGTTTTTT
D: TRBD1; V: TRBV4-2; size: .; length: 16; J: TRBJ1-1; CDR3: CASSRRDRAENTEAFF; DNA: TGTGCCAGCAGCCGCAGGGACAGGGCGGAGAACACTGAAGCTTTCTTT
D: .; V: TRBV28; size: .; length: 15; J: TRBJ2-1; CDR3: CASSFRRRLVNEQFF; DNA: TGTGCCAGCAGTTTTCGTAGGAGACTAGTCAATGAGCAGTTCTTC
D: .; V: TRBV19; size: .; length: 13; J: TRBJ2-2; CDR3: CASSYPNTGELFF; DNA: TGTGCCAGTAGTTATCCGAACACCGGGGAGCTGTTTTTT
D: .; V: TRBV2; size: .; length: 15; J: TRBJ1-6; CDR3: CASSGPNSYNSPLHF; DNA: TGTGCCAGCAGTGGGCCGAACTCCTATAATTCACCCCTCCACTTT
D: .; V: TRBV28; size: .; length: 16; J: TRBJ1-1; CDR3: CASPPGAGEMNTEAFF; DNA: TGTGCCAGCCCCCCTGGGGCAGGAGAGATGAACACTGAAGCTTTCTTT
D: TRBD1; V: TRBV7-2; size: .; length: 14; J: TRBJ1-2; CDR3: CASSFLQGAMGYTF; DNA: TGTGCCAGCAGCTTCTTGCAGGGGGCGATGGGCTACACCTTC
D: TRBD1; V: TRBV5-1; size: .; length: 13; J: TRBJ2-7; CDR3: CASSSSGTGEQYF; DNA: TGCGCCAGCAGCTCCTCCGGGACAGGCGAGCAGTACTTC
D: .; V: TRBV7-6; size: .; length: 15; J: TRBJ1-1; CDR3: CASSLGVGMNTEAFF; DNA: TGTGCCAGCAGCTTAGGTGTGGGAATGAACACTGAAGCTTTCTTT
D: .; V: TRBV28; size: .; length: 15; J: TRBJ1-5; CDR3: CASKVQGPRNQPQHF; DNA: TGTGCCAGCAAAGTACAGGGACCTCGCAATCAGCCCCAGCATTTT
D: .; V: TRBV4-3; size: .; length: 14; J: TRBJ1-1; CDR3: CASSQQQGNTEAFF; DNA: TGCGCCAGCAGCCAACAACAGGGGAACACTGAAGCTTTCTTT
D: TRBD1; V: TRBV5-1; size: .; length: 14; J: TRBJ2-5; CDR3: CASSPGTGEETQYF; DNA: TGCGCCAGCAGCCCTGGGACAGGGGAAGAGACCCAGTACTTC
D: .; V: TRBV7-2; size: .; length: 12; J: TRBJ1-5; CDR3: CASSLGGPYQHF; DNA: TGTGCCAGCAGCTTAGGAGGGCCTTACCAGCATTTT
D: TRBD1; V: TRBV12-5; size: .; length: 16; J: TRBJ2-2; CDR3: CASGYSQGAGTGELFF; DNA: TGTGCTAGTGGTTACTCACAGGGGGCTGGCACCGGGGAGCTGTTTTTT
D: .; V: TRBV2; size: once; length: 12; J: TRBJ1-1; CDR3: CASTGASTEAFF; DNA: TGTGCCAGCACCGGGGCGAGCACTGAAGCTTTCTTT
D: .; V: TRBV11-1; size: .; length: 15; J: TRBJ2-2; CDR3: CASSLAGVNTGELFF; DNA: TGTGCCAGCAGCTTAGCGGGAGTTAACACCGGGGAGCTGTTTTTT
D: TRBD1; V: TRBV9; size: .; length: 13; J: TRBJ1-2; CDR3: CASSVPGGHGYTF; DNA: TGTGCCAGCAGCGTACCAGGGGGTCATGGCTACACCTTC
D: TRBD2; V: TRBV30; size: .; length: 12; J: TRBJ2-2; CDR3: CAWRREPGELFF; DNA: TGTGCCTGGAGGCGGGAGCCCGGGGAGCTGTTTTTT
D: TRBD1; V: TRBV6-2/TRBV6-3; size: few; length: 14; J: TRBJ1-5; CDR3: CASSRDRDNQPQHF; DNA: TGTGCCAGCAGCCGGGACAGGGACAATCAGCCCCAGCATTTT
D: .; V: TRBV5-4; size: once; length: 13; J: TRBJ2-7; CDR3: CAGGVVGSYEQYF; DNA: TGTGCCGGTGGGGTGGTTGGGTCCTACGAGCAGTACTTC
D: .; V: TRBV7-6; size: .; length: 17; J: TRBJ2-1; CDR3: CASSLARTRNSYNEQFF; DNA: TGTGCCAGCAGCTTAGCCCGGACGAGGAACTCCTACAATGAGCAGTTCTTC
D: TRBD1; V: TRBV24-1; size: once; length: 15; J: TRBJ1-5; CDR3: CATSDPTGGNQPQHF; DNA: TGTGCCACCAGTGATCCGACAGGGGGCAATCAGCCCCAGCATTTT